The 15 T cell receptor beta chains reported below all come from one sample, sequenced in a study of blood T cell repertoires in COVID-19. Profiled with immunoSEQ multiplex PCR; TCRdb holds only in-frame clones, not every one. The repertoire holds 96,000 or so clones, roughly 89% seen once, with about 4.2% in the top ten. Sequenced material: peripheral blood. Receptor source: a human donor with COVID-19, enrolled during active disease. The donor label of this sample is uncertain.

The CDR3 DNA sequence: TGTGCCAGCAGCCGCGACAGGGTGGCCTACGAGCAGTACTTC. As protein: CASSRDRVAYEQYF. The rearrangement uses TRBV27 and TRBJ2-7, with TRBD1 matching 7 bases. Germline V CDR1 and CDR2: MNHEY, SMNVEV (reference sequence). The V and J ends lost 6 bases and 2 bases, in that order; junction bases with no gene match: 7. This CDR3 comprises 14 residues.

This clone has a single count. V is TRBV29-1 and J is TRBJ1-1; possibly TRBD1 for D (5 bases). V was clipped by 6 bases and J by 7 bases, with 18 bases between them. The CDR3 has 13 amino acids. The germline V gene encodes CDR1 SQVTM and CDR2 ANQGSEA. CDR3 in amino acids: CSVGTAGRDEAFF. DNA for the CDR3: TGCAGCGTGGGGACGGCCGGGAGGGATGAAGCTTTCTTT.

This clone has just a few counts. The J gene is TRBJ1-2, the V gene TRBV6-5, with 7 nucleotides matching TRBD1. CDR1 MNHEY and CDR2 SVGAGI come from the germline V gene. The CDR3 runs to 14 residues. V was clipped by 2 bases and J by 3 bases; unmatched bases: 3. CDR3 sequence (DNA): TGTGCCAGCAGTTACAAAGGGACAGACTATGGCTACACCTTC. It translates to CASSYKGTDYGYTF.

The CDR3 sequence is CASSVTAGGTYGYTF. DNA for the CDR3: TGTGCCAGCAGCGTAACCGCGGGGGGGACCTATGGCTACACCTTC. This chain connects TRBV9 to TRBJ1-2; a weak D match, TRBD1 (5 bases). This CDR3 is 15 amino acids long. Germline V lookup: CDR1 SGDLS, CDR2 YYNGEE. V lost 1 base, J lost 4 bases, and 14 bases lay in between. Full variable domain (rest looked up from reference TRBV9 and TRBJ1-2): DSGVTQTPKHLITATGQRVTLRCSPRSGDLSVYWYQQSLDQGLQFLIQYYNGEERAKGNILERFSAQQFPDLHSELNLSSLELGDSALYFCASSVTAGGTYGYTFGSGTRLTVV.

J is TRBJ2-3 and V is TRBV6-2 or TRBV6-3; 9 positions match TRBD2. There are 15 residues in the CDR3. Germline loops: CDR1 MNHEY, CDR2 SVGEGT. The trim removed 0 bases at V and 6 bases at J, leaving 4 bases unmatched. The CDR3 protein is CASSYSRTSADTQYF. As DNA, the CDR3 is TGTGCCAGCAGTTACTCGAGGACTAGCGCGGATACGCAGTATTTT.

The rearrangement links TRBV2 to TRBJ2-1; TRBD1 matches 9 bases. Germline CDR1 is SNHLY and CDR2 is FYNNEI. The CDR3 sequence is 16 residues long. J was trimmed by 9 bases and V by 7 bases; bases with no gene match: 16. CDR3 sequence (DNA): TGTGCCAGCACTGAGTCACAGGGGACAGGGATAGGTGAGCAGTTCTTC. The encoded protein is CASTESQGTGIGEQFF.

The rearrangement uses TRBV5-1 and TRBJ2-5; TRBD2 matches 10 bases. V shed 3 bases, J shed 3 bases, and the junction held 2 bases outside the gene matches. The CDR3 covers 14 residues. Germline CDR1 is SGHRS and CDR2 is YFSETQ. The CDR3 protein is CASSWGLAKETQYF. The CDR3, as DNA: TGCGCCAGCAGCTGGGGACTAGCGAAAGAGACCCAGTACTTC.

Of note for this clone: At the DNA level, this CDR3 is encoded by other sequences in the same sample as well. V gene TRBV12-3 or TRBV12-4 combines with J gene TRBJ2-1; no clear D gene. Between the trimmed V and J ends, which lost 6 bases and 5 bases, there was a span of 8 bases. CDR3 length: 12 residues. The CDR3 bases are TGTGCCAGCAGCCTAGGTCACAATGAGCAGTTCTTC. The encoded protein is CASSLGHNEQFF.

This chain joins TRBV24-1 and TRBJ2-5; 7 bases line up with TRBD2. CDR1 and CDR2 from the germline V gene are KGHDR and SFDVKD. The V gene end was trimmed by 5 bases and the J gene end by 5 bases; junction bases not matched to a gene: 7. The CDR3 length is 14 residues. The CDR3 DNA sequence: TGTGCCACCAGTGCGGCTAGCGGACGGGAGACCCAGTACTTC. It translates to CATSAASGRETQYF.

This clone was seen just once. The CDR3 DNA reads as TGTGCCAGCAGCAGCGGGGACAGGACCTACACCGGGGAGCTGTTTTTT. Encoded protein: CASSSGDRTYTGELFF. The chain joins TRBV13 to TRBJ2-2; D possibly corresponds to TRBD1 (8 bases). CDR1 and CDR2 from the germline V gene are PRHDT and FYEKMQ (reference sequence). Trimming removed 5 bases from V and 3 bases from J, with 16 bases in between. The CDR3 runs to 16 residues.

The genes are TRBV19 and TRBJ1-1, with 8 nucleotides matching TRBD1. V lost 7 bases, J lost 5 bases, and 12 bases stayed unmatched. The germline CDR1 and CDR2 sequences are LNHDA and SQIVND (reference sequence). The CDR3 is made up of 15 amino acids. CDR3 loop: CASTHRAGGRTEAFF. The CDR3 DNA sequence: TGTGCCAGTACTCACCGGGCAGGGGGCCGAACTGAAGCTTTCTTT.

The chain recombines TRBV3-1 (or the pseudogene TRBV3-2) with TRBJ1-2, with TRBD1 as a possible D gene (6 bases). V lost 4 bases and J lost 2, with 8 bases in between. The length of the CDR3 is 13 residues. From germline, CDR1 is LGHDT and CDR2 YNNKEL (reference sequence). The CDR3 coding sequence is TGTGCCAGCAGCCCAGGACAGAACTATGGCTACACCTTC. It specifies CASSPGQNYGYTF.

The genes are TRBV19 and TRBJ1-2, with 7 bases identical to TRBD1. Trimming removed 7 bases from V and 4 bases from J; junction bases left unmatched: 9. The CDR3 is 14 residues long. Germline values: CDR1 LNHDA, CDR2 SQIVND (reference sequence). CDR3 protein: CASTPDRSRYGYTF. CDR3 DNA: TGTGCCAGTACCCCGGACAGGAGCCGCTATGGCTACACCTTC.

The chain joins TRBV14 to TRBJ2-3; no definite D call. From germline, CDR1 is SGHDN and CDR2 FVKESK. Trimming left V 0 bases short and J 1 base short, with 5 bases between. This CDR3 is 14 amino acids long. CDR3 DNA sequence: TGTGCCAGCAGCCAAGACCCTGGCACAGATACGCAGTATTTT. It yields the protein CASSQDPGTDTQYF.

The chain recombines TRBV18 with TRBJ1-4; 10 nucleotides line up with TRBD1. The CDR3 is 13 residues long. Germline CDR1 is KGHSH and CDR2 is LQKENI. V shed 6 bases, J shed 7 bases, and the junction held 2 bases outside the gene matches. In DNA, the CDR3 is TGTGCCAGCTCCCGGGACAGGGGTGAAAAACTGTTTTTT. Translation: CASSRDRGEKLFF.